Here is one TCR beta chain with its context. This entry comes from a study of cytomegalovirus exposure and HLA in healthy donors. Trimming cost V 8 bases and J 0 bases; bases outside gene matches: 6. The CDR3 contains 17 residues. CDR1 and CDR2 (germline): KGHSH, LQKENI. PCR was performed using 60 Vbeta and 13 Jbeta primers. TCRdb keeps only in-frame clones here, not all; method: immunoSEQ multiplex PCR. The sample has 60,000 to 100,000 clones; 78% are singletons. This chain joins TRBV18 and TRBJ2-2, with 13 bases aligning to TRBD2. What was sequenced was PBMCs. This clonotype originated in a middle-aged man in good health and CMV-seronegative. Here the CDR3 DNA reads TGTGCCAGCCCGGGACTAGCGGGATATCCGAACACCGGGGAGCTGTTTTTT. This sequence encodes CASPGLAGYPNTGELFF.